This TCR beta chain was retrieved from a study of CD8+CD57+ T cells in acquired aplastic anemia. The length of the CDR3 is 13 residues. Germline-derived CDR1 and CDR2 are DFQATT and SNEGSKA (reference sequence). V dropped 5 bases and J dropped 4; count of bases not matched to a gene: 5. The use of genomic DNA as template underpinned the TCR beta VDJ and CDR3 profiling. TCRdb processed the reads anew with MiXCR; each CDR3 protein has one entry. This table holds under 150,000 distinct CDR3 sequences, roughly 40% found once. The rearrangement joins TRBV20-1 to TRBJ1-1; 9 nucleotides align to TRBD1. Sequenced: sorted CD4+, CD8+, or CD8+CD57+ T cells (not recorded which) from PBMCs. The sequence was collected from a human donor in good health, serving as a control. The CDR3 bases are TGCAGTGCTGTCGGGACAGGGATCACTGAAGCTTTCTTT. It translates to CSAVGTGITEAFF.